This is a list of T cell receptor beta chains from one sample in a study of T cell changes during pregnancy in multiple sclerosis. The table came from immunoSEQ multiplex PCR; TCRdb's copy has only in-frame clones and leaves some out. The sample has about 72,000 clones, 91% seen once; the top ten hold roughly 0.7%. Sequencing was performed on peripheral blood, taken in the third trimester of pregnancy. These receptors came from a female donor in good health, enrolled as a control in a pregnancy study. The CDR3 runs from the conserved cysteine through the conserved F or W. The order of the fields is D gene, J gene, V gene, CDR3 length, clone size, CDR3 DNA, CDR3 protein. The D gene is left open where the match is weak. For some rows the clone size is stated as once, few or many, or as a class when expanded; others skip it.

TRBD2 | TRBJ2-1 | TRBV7-9 | 15 | - | TGTGCCAGCAGTCCTACTAGCGCTAAAGGCGATGAGCAGTTCTTC | CASSPTSAKGDEQFF
TRBD1 | TRBJ1-1 | TRBV29-1 | 13 | few | TGCAGCTACAGGGGTCTCACGAACACTGAAGCTTTCTTT | CSYRGLTNTEAFF
- | TRBJ1-2 | TRBV7-9 | 14 | - | TGTGCCAGCAGCTTAGACAGGGCCTGGGATGGCTACACCTTC | CASSLDRAWDGYTF
TRBD1 | TRBJ2-1 | TRBV7-9 | 16 | - | TGTGCCAGCAGCGCCTTGACAGGGGGCGGCTACAATGAGCAGTTCTTC | CASSALTGGGYNEQFF
- | TRBJ2-7 | TRBV11-2 | 12 | - | TGTGCCAGCAGCTTAGTGAGAGACGAGCAGTACTTC | CASSLVRDEQYF
- | TRBJ2-5 | TRBV30 | 14 | - | TGTGCCTGGAGTTGGAGGGGCAGCCAAGAGACCCAGTACTTC | CAWSWRGSQETQYF
- | TRBJ1-4 | TRBV15 | 17 | - | TGTGCCACCAGCAGATGGGGGCAGGGCGCTTCAGATGAAAAACTGTTTTTT | CATSRWGQGASDEKLFF
TRBD1 | TRBJ1-4 | TRBV19 | 18 | - | TGTGCCAGTAGCATACAACAGGGGGCTCCCGCAACTAATGAAAAACTGTTTTTT | CASSIQQGAPATNEKLFF
TRBD2 | TRBJ2-1 | TRBV4-1 | 18 | - | TGCGCCAGCAGCTCAGGACTAGCGGGGACACTCCTTGGAGATGAGCAGTTCTTC | CASSSGLAGTLLGDEQFF
- | TRBJ2-1 | TRBV9 | 15 | - | TGTGCCAGCAGCGTCGGGACTTATACCTACAATGAGCAGTTCTTC | CASSVGTYTYNEQFF
TRBD1 | TRBJ1-4 | TRBV28 | 16 | - | TGTGCCAGCAGTTCCGGGACAGGGGAATTAAATGAAAAACTGTTTTTT | CASSSGTGELNEKLFF
TRBD2 | TRBJ2-7 | TRBV14 | 15 | - | TGTGCCAGCAGCCAGCAAGCGGGGTACTCCTACGAGCAGTACTTC | CASSQQAGYSYEQYF
TRBD1 | TRBJ1-2 | TRBV7-9 | 15 | - | TGTGCCAGCAGCCGAGAAGGGACAGTTGGATATGGCTACACCTTC | CASSREGTVGYGYTF
- | TRBJ2-1 | TRBV6-5 | 15 | - | TGTGCCAGCAGTTATGCTAGCGTACCCTACAATGAGCAGTTCTTC | CASSYASVPYNEQFF
- | TRBJ2-3 | TRBV6-1 | 17 | - | TGTGCCAGCAGTGAACGTGGTTGGGGGCTGAACACAGATACGCAGTATTTT | CASSERGWGLNTDTQYF
TRBD1 | TRBJ1-2 | TRBV6-1 | 15 | - | TGTGCCATTAGGACAGGGCATGTGTTAGACTATGGCTACACCTTC | CAIRTGHVLDYGYTF
- | TRBJ2-7 | TRBV18 | 13 | - | TGTGCCAGCTCACTCGCGGGGGCGTTCGAGCAGTACTTC | CASSLAGAFEQYF